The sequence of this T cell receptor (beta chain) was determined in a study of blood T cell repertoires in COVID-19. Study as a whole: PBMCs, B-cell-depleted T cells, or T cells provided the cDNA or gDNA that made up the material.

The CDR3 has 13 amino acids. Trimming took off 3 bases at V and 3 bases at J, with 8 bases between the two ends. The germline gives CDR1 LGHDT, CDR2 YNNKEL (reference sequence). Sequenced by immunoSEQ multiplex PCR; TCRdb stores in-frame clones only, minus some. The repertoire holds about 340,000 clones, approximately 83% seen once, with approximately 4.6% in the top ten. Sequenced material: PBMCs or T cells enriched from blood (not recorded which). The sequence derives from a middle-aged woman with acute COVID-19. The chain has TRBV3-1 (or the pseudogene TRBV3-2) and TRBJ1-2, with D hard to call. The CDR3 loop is CASSHSLHYGYTF. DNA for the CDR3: TGTGCCAGCAGCCATTCTCTCCACTATGGCTACACCTTC.